This T cell receptor (beta chain) emerged from a study of T cells in Graves' hyperthyroidism and ophthalmopathy. Points from the study as a whole: Onset of ophthalmopathy came a median approximately 6.8 months after the model predicted it.

Researchers amplified the TCR beta CDR3 regions from RNA transcripts. Initially, a first-round RT-PCR of the TCR CDR3 employed the HTBI primer set. TCRdb recomputed calls from the multiplex PCR reads with MiXCR, one row per CDR3 protein. This sample carries fewer than 600,000 distinct CDR3 sequences, approximately 14% of them seen once, and the ten largest clones take about 14%. Trimming cost V 6 bases and J 3 bases, with 12 bases left between them. This CDR3 is built from 13 residues. Germline CDR1 reads DFQATT; CDR2 reads SNEGSKA (reference sequence). This clonotype was recorded many times. Its matching antigen is unknown.

The specimen was blood. The TCR comes from a woman aged 40 to 49 with Graves' hyperthyroidism. The chain employs TRBV20-1 and TRBJ2-1; maybe TRBD2 (6 bases). CDR3 bases: TGCAGTGCCCGGGACTCTATCTACAATGAGCAGTTCTTC. Protein: CSARDSIYNEQFF.